This TCR beta chain was sequenced during a study of shared T cell receptors in the human thymus. This CDR3 has 14 amino acids. V lost 0 bases, J lost 6 bases, and 1 base stayed unmatched. CDR1 is SEHNR and CDR2 is FQNEAQ in the germline V gene (reference sequence). Measured with immunoSEQ multiplex PCR; TCRdb has only the in-frame clones, and not every one. The table has approximately 580,000 clones, more than 75% seen once. The sample was also linked to a second study, of human thymus T cells.

Sequences were obtained from thymocytes. The chain combines TRBV7-9 with TRBJ2-7, with 11 bases matching TRBD1. The sequence was obtained from a boy under two years old with a congenital heart defect. The CDR3 DNA is TGTGCCAGCAGCTTAGCCGGGACAGGGGGCGAGCAGTACTTC. Its translation is CASSLAGTGGEQYF.